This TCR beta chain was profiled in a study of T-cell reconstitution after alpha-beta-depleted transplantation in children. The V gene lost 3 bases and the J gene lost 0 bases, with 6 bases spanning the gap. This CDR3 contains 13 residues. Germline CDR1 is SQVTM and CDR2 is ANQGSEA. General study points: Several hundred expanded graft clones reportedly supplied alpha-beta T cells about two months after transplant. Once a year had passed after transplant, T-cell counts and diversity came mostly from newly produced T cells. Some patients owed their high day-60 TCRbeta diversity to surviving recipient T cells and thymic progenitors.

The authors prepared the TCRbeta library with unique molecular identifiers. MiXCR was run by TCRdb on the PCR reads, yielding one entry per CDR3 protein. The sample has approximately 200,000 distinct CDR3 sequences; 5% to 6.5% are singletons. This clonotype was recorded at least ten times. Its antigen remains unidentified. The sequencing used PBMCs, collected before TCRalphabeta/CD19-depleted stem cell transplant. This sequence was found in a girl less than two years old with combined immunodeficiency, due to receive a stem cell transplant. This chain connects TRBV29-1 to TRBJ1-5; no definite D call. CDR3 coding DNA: TGCAGCGTTGAGTTTGATAGCAATCAGCCCCAGCATTTT. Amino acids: CSVEFDSNQPQHF.